The TCR beta chain under discussion was sequenced for a study of blood T cell repertoires in COVID-19 (dated by TCRdb to the early 2020s). Notes on the research overall: Samples covering the acute and convalescent phases of COVID-19 were provided by collaborators in the United States, Italy and Spain. The prospective study material was composed of cDNA or gDNA derived from T cells, B-cell-depleted T cells, or PBMCs. Deeply sampled blood TCRbeta repertoires from subjects exposed to, actively infected with, or recovered from COVID-19 were included in the dataset. The repertoires were made available in a free public database intended to serve as a resource for research on the immune response to SARS-CoV-2. Samples were obtained from the ongoing ImmuneRACE study (first 160 participants) and from some 1,300 subjects provided by 6 global collaborators. A de-identified subject ID, COVID-19 status, age in years and sex were almost always included in the sample metadata. HLA class I and class II types, where available, came from metadata supplied by the sample provider rather than from assay-based typing. The paper as a whole reports these results and caveats: The amount of clinical and demographic metadata varied by source and participant and was provided uncurated.

Whole blood was collected in K2EDTA tubes by collaborating institutions according to the institutions' own protocols. For TCRbeta analysis, collaborators shipped samples as frozen whole blood, isolated PBMCs, or DNA extracted from either of those sample types. Details on this clone: The specificity of this receptor is unknown. Base quality data are lacking; no much larger clone is found one base away.

The immunoSEQ Assay, a bias-controlled multiplex PCR, was used to amplify TCRbeta CDR3 regions from genomic DNA. The authors' analysis ran thus. Nucleated cell counts per sample were estimated from amplification of reference gene primers within the assay. To quantify the absolute abundance of each unique TCRbeta CDR3 rearrangement, sequence reads were collapsed and filtered. For each sample, productive Simpson clonality was calculated by taking the square root of Simpson's diversity index across productive rearrangements. The clones in this table, taken by TCRdb from immuneACCESS, are in-frame only. Not every clone is retained; where verified, under half of the shortfall comes from an unresolved V gene, and the cause of the rest is unknown. V and J calls plus clone size are reproduced from that table; the DNA served to infer D and trimming. This sample has 210,000 or so clones in its table, and 85% to 90% of those were observed once. Jointly, the top ten make up 4% to 4.5% of the sample.

CDR3 length: 13 amino acids, cysteine to phenylalanine. Here the CDR3 DNA is all that survives: 39 bases in frame from base 1. The germline V gene (reference sequence) yields LGHDT for CDR1 and YNNKEL for CDR2. The V end gives up 2 bases and the J end 13 bases, leaving 7 bases in the junction not matched to a gene. The chain uses TRBV3-1 (or the pseudogene TRBV3-2) and TRBJ2-1; 8 of the junction bases match TRBD2. The sequence derives from a man aged 45-65 years with acute or convalescent COVID-19. Sequencing was performed on peripheral blood. The CDR3 protein: CASSQSPGGGQFF. Read as DNA, the sequence is TGTGCCAGCAGCCAATCCCCCGGGGGGGGCCAGTTCTTC.